This TCR beta chain was sequenced in a study of T cell repertoires in cytomegalovirus infection. For the study at large: Indications came from public TCR beta signatures; they pointed to CMV infection and to a matching HLA type.

Whole-study findings and limits: Carriers of CMV and the relevant HLA type were discriminated by public TCR beta frequency. CMV-specific TCR beta clonotypes restricted by HLA-C dominated the ex vivo response.

In TCRdb, the reads were re-called with MiXCR into one record per CDR3 protein. The sample contains 90,000 to 130,000 distinct CDR3 sequences, over 9% of which appear only once. This clonotype was observed many times. Its antigen is as yet unknown. Sequenced input: PBMCs, sequenced either directly or after in vitro stimulation (not recorded which). This clonotype originated in a human donor in good health (CMV status not recorded). Some clones in this sample may be carry-over from other donors' samples.

The CDR3 sequence: CASGLNRNTGELFF. The CDR3 nucleotides are TGTGCTAGTGGTTTGAATAGGAACACCGGGGAGCTGTTTTTT. V is TRBV12-5 and J is TRBJ2-2; no clear D gene. This CDR3 spans 14 amino acids. CDR1 and CDR2 from the germline V gene are LGHNT and FRNRAP. V was shortened by 2 bases and J by 1 base, with 5 bases between the two germline ends.